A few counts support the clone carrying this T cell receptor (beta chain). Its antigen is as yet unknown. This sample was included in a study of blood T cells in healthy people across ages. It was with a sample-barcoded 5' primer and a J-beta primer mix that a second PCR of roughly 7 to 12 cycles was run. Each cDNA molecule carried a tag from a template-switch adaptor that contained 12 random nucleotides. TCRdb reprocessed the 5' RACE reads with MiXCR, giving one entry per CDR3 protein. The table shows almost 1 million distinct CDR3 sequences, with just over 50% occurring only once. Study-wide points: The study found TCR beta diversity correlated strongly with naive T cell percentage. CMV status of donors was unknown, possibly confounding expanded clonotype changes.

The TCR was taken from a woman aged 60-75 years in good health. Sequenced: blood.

CDR3 protein: CASSQGTGVGTDTQYF. The CDR3 DNA is TGCGCCAGCAGCCAAGGAACGGGAGTTGGCACAGATACGCAGTATTTT. The chain couples TRBV4-1 to TRBJ2-3, with D possibly TRBD2 on 6 matching bases. The germline gives CDR1 MGHRA, CDR2 YSYEKL. The CDR3 length is 16 residues. Trimming shortened V by 1 base and J by 1 base, and 12 bases separated the two germline ends.